Listed below are T cell receptor beta chains from one sample, sequenced in a study of T cell responses to AZD1222 COVID-19 vaccine. TCRdb's table, derived via immunoSEQ multiplex PCR, lists solely in-frame clones and lacks some. The repertoire includes 90,000 to 150,000 clones, about 90% of them detected once, and just over 2.5% sits in the top ten. The sample here was peripheral blood, taken 28 days after the second AZD1222 dose. All receptors derive from an adult who received the AZD1222 COVID-19 vaccine. Both conserved end residues are part of each CDR3. Each record gives: clone size, D gene, V gene, J gene, CDR3 protein, CDR3 DNA. The D gene is left open where the match is weak. Expanded clones get a size class; other rows say once, few or many, or leave the size out.

.	.	TRBV3-1/TRBV3-2	TRBJ1-1	CASSQAWVRSPEAFF	TGTGCCAGCAGCCAAGCCTGGGTCCGGAGCCCTGAAGCTTTCTTT
few	.	TRBV2	TRBJ2-7	CASTVRQSGEQYF	TGTGCCAGCACAGTCCGGCAATCAGGCGAGCAGTACTTC
once	TRBD1	TRBV24-1	TRBJ1-1	CATSGTGRDTEAFF	TGTGCCACCAGTGGGACAGGGAGGGACACTGAAGCTTTCTTT
.	.	TRBV9	TRBJ1-3	CASSVGGRSSGNTIYF	TGTGCCAGCAGCGTAGGGGGGCGCTCCTCTGGAAACACCATATATTTT
once	.	TRBV6-5	TRBJ1-1	CASSYSSQGKVAAFF	TGTGCCAGCAGTTACTCGAGTCAGGGTAAGGTGGCGGCTTTCTTT
.	.	TRBV7-2	TRBJ2-1	CASSPDSIKEQFF	TGTGCCAGCAGCCCCGACAGTATTAAAGAGCAGTTCTTC
.	.	TRBV5-4	TRBJ2-7	CASSRRDAYEQYF	TGTGCCAGCAGCCGCCGGGACGCCTACGAGCAGTACTTC
few	.	TRBV4-3	TRBJ2-7	CASSQGVGEEYEQYF	TGCGCCAGCAGCCAAGGAGTGGGGGAAGAGTACGAGCAGTACTTC
.	TRBD2	TRBV7-2	TRBJ2-5	CASSSRGSGEETQYF	TGTGCCAGCAGCTCCCGGGGTAGCGGGGAAGAGACCCAGTACTTC
.	.	TRBV14	TRBJ1-3	CASSQVSVGNTIYF	TGTGCCAGCAGCCAAGTCTCCGTAGGAAACACCATATATTTT
.	.	TRBV18	TRBJ1-1	CASSEGLSTEAFF	TGTGCCAGCTCAGAGGGCTTGTCTACTGAAGCTTTCTTT
.	.	TRBV12-3/TRBV12-4	TRBJ1-2	CASSIGAYGYTF	TGTGCCAGCAGTATTGGAGCTTATGGCTACACCTTC
.	.	TRBV5-4	TRBJ1-1	CASSFPGRPNTEAFF	TGTGCCAGCAGCTTCCCCGGCCGGCCCAACACTGAAGCTTTCTTT
few	.	TRBV5-4	TRBJ2-5	CASSLMGAETQYF	TGTGCCAGCAGCTTGATGGGGGCAGAGACCCAGTACTTC
.	.	TRBV3-1/TRBV3-2	TRBJ1-1	CASSQEVSTEAFF	TGTGCCAGCAGCCAAGAGGTGAGCACTGAAGCTTTCTTT
.	TRBD1	TRBV4-3	TRBJ2-1	CASSRLGQYNEQFF	TGCGCCAGCAGCCGCCTGGGACAGTACAATGAGCAGTTCTTC
.	TRBD2	TRBV19	TRBJ2-5	CASSVAGGPQETQYF	TGTGCCAGTAGTGTAGCGGGGGGCCCTCAAGAGACCCAGTACTTC
.	.	TRBV6-5	TRBJ1-2	CASSFGARRNYGYTF	TGTGCCAGCAGTTTTGGGGCGAGGCGGAACTATGGCTACACCTTC
.	.	TRBV6-5	TRBJ1-3	CASSPLGGSGNTIYF	TGTGCCAGCAGCCCCCTGGGGGGCTCTGGAAACACCATATATTTT
few	.	TRBV6-8	TRBJ2-2	CASSPTAGTGELFF	TGTGCCAGCAGCCCGACAGCGGGCACCGGGGAGCTGTTTTTT
.	.	TRBV28	TRBJ1-2	CASFPPGPMKGYTF	TGTGCCAGCTTCCCCCCGGGCCCGATGAAGGGCTACACCTTC
few	.	TRBV12-3/TRBV12-4	TRBJ1-1	CASSFGGSTEAFF	TGTGCCAGCAGTTTTGGGGGAAGCACTGAAGCTTTCTTT
.	.	TRBV9	TRBJ1-2	CASSAQRTGAGYTF	TGTGCCAGCAGCGCGCAGAGGACGGGGGCAGGCTACACCTTC
.	TRBD2	TRBV5-4	TRBJ2-5	CASRKGLAGQETQYF	TGTGCCAGCAGGAAAGGACTAGCGGGGCAAGAGACCCAGTACTTC
once	.	TRBV29-1	TRBJ1-2	CSVEDNYGYTF	TGCAGCGTTGAGGACAACTATGGCTACACCTTC
.	.	TRBV9	TRBJ1-5	CASSVDPNQPQHF	TGTGCCAGCAGCGTAGACCCTAATCAGCCCCAGCATTTT
.	.	TRBV7-8	TRBJ2-5	CASSLVPEGTQYF	TGTGCCAGCAGCTTAGTCCCCGAGGGGACCCAGTACTTC
.	TRBD1	TRBV7-9	TRBJ1-1	CASSLGTGVRNTEAFF	TGTGCCAGCAGCTTAGGGACAGGGGTTCGGAACACTGAAGCTTTCTTT
.	.	TRBV5-8	TRBJ1-5	CASSFRADQPQHF	TGTGCCAGCAGCTTTCGAGCGGACCAGCCCCAGCATTTT
.	.	TRBV19	TRBJ1-5	CASRGDSIRRQPQHF	TGTGCCAGTAGAGGGGACTCTATAAGGCGACAGCCCCAGCATTTT
.	.	TRBV4-3	TRBJ2-1	CASSQEGVGVSYNEQFF	TGCGCCAGCAGCCAAGAAGGCGTAGGGGTCTCCTACAATGAGCAGTTCTTC